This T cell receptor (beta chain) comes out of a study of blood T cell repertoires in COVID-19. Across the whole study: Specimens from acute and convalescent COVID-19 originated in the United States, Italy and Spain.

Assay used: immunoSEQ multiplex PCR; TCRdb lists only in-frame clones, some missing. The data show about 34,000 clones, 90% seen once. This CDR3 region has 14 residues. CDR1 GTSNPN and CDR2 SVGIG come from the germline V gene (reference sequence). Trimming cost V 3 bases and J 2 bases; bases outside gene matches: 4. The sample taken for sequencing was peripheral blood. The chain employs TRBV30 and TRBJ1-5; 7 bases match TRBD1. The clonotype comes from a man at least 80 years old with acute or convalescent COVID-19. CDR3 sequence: CAWRGRGRNQPQHF. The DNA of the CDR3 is TGTGCCTGGAGGGGAAGGGGGCGCAATCAGCCCCAGCATTTT. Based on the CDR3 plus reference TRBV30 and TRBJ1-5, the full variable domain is SQTIHQWPATLVQPVGSPLSLECTVEGTSNPNLYWYRQAAGRGLQLLFYSVGIGQISSEVPQNLSASRPQDRQFILSSKKLLLSDSGFYLCAWRGRGRNQPQHFGDGTRLSIL.